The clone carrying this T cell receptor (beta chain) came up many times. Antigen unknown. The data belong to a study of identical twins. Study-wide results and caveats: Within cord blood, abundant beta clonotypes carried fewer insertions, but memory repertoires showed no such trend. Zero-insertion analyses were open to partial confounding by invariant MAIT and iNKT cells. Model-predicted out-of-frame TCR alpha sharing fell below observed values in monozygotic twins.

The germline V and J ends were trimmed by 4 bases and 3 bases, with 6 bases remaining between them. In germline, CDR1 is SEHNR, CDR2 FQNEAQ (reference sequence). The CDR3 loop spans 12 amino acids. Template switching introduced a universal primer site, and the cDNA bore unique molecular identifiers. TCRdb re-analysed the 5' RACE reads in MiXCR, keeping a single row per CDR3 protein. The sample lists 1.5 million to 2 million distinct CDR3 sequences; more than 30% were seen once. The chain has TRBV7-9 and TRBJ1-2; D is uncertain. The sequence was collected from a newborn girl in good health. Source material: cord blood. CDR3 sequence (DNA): TGTGCCAGCAGCTCCCAGGACTATGGCTACACCTTC. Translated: CASSSQDYGYTF.